This record concerns one TCR beta chain sequence. The CDR3 consists of 14 residues. Germline values: CDR1 KGHSH, CDR2 LQKENI. V was pared by 1 base and J by 1 base, with 4 bases between. This sample was included in a study of T cell changes during pregnancy in multiple sclerosis. Clones were read by immunoSEQ multiplex PCR, and TCRdb kept only the in-frame ones, dropping some. There are some 40,000 clones in the sample; 75% to 95% occur only once, and under 0.4% lies in the top ten. The chain combines TRBV18 with TRBJ2-2; D gene uncertain. This TCR came from a female donor in good health, enrolled as a control in a pregnancy study. The specimen was CD4+ T cells from peripheral blood mononuclear cells, collected in the third trimester of pregnancy. CDR3 loop: CASSPRQNTGELFF. CDR3 nucleotide sequence: TGTGCCAGCTCACCACGGCAGAACACCGGGGAGCTGTTTTTT.